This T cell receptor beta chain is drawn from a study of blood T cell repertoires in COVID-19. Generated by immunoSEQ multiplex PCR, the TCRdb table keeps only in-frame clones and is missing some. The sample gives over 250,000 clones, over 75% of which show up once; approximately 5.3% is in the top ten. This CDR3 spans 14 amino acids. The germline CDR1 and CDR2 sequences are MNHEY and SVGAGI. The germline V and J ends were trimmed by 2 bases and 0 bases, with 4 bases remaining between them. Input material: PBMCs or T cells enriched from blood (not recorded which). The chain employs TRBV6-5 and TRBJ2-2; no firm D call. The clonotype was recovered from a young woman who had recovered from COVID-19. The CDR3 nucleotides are TGTGCCAGCAGTTACCGAGCGAACACCGGGGAGCTGTTTTTT. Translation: CASSYRANTGELFF.